This T cell receptor (beta chain) was captured in a study of T cell repertoires in cytomegalovirus infection. In the study overall: Peptides in the study included HLA-C-restricted and HLA-B-restricted CMV epitopes. Public TCR beta signatures indicated both CMV infection and matching HLA type. Study-wide points: CMV-specific TCR beta clonotypes restricted by HLA-C were the ones dominating the ex vivo response. Summed frequency of public TCR beta families distinguished CMV carriers with the relevant HLA.

Germline V lookup: CDR1 MNHEY, CDR2 SVGEGT. V was shortened by 4 bases and J by 6 bases, with 34 bases between the two germline ends. CDR3 length: 21 amino acids. TCRdb passed the reads through MiXCR, listing each CDR3 protein once. This sample has approximately 1,000,000 distinct CDR3 sequences; 31% occur once, and the top ten carry over 11%. As to this clonotype: The antigen remains unidentified.

The origin of this receptor is a human donor in good health (CMV status not recorded). Some clones in this sample may be carry-over from other donors' samples. The sequences come from cultured CD8+ T cells from PBMCs, collected from culture after CMV antigen stimulation. The rearrangement uses TRBV6-2 or TRBV6-3 and TRBJ2-1; D perhaps matches TRBD1 (6 bases). The CDR3 nucleotides are TGTGCCAGCAGTTCCAGAGTACAGGGAAGGTCGAGTGATCTTTCAGGCAATGAGCAGTTCTTC. It codes for CASSSRVQGRSSDLSGNEQFF.